This T cell receptor (beta chain) was documented in a study of TIL therapy for anti-PD-1-resistant metastatic lung cancer. On the study more broadly: Tumors were harvested before any PD-1/PD-L1 blockade. Median tumor PD-L1 proportion score was under 7.5%. Study outcomes and limitations: The cohort had more treatment-naive, never-smoker and oncogene-addicted patients than typical.

With regard to this clone: Its antigen is undetermined.

The V gene's germline CDR1 is LGHNA and CDR2 YNFKEQ. This CDR3 is built from 15 residues. V was clipped by 0 bases and J by 3 bases; unmatched bases: 1. Sequencing used immunoSEQ v3. Survey-level samples got approximately 1.8 million read pairs; deep-level samples got roughly 5-6.5 million. Sequenced by immunoSEQ multiplex PCR; TCRdb stores in-frame clones only, minus some. This sample has about 16,000 clones; 70% to 80% occur once, and the top ten carry more than 35%. Regarding time point: pre-treatment sample, taken before nivolumab and TIL therapy. The receptor was isolated from a person aged 25 to 80 with non-small cell lung cancer. The source material was blood, sampled at baseline. The chain joins TRBV4-2 to TRBJ2-1; 8 bases align to TRBD2. The chain's CDR3 is CASSQERGGYNEQFF. In nucleotides, the CDR3 is TGTGCCAGCAGCCAAGAACGGGGGGGCTACAATGAGCAGTTCTTC.